The TCR beta chain described here comes from a study of blood T cells in healthy people across ages. CDR1 is MDHEN and CDR2 is SYDVKM in the germline V gene. Trimming stripped 4 bases from V and 0 bases from J, with 12 bases between. The CDR3 covers 15 residues. A second PCR of roughly 6 to 12 cycles used a sample-barcoded 5' primer and a J-beta primer mix. One entry per CDR3 protein results from TCRdb running MiXCR on the 5' RACE reads. This table has roughly 2 million distinct CDR3 sequences, less than 50% appearing once. The chain links TRBV28 to TRBJ1-1; no clear D gene. The sample taken for sequencing was blood. This receptor was taken from a middle-aged woman in good health. The chain's CDR3 is CASSSATVMNTEAFF. The CDR3 region has the DNA TGTGCCAGCAGTTCGGCGACGGTAATGAACACTGAAGCTTTCTTT.